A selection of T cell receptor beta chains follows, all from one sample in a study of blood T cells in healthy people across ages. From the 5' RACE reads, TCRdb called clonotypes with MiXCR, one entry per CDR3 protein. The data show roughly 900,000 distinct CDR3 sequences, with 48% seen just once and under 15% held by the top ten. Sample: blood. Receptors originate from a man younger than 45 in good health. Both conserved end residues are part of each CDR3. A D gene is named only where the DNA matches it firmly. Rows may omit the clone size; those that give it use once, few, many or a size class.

DNA: TGTGCCAGCAGCACCGACCGGGGGATCCCCTACGAGCAGTACTTC; CDR3: CASSTDRGIPYEQYF; J: TRBJ2-7; size: .; V: TRBV7-9; D: .
DNA: TGTGCCAGCAGCCAAGATCTTTTAGGGTCTTCACCCCTCCACTTT; CDR3: CASSQDLLGSSPLHF; J: TRBJ1-6; size: .; V: TRBV4-2; D: .
DNA: TGCAGTGCTAGAGACAGGGGTACTGGGGCCAACGTCCTGACTTTC; CDR3: CSARDRGTGANVLTF; J: TRBJ2-6; size: .; V: TRBV20-1; D: .
DNA: TGTGCCAGCAGTCAAGGGGCCGGGAGAGCCTCATCCCTCCACTTT; CDR3: CASSQGAGRASSLHF; J: TRBJ1-6; size: .; V: TRBV27; D: .
DNA: TGTGCCAGCAGGGACAGGGGAGGGGGCAATCAGCCCCAGCATTTT; CDR3: CASRDRGGGNQPQHF; J: TRBJ1-5; size: .; V: TRBV6-5; D: TRBD1
DNA: TGCAGCGTCCGACAGAGCCAACTCTCCTACGAGCAGTACTTC; CDR3: CSVRQSQLSYEQYF; J: TRBJ2-7; size: .; V: TRBV29-1; D: .
DNA: TGTGCCAGCAGCCACGGTGGTGAAAAACTGTTTTTT; CDR3: CASSHGGEKLFF; J: TRBJ1-4; size: .; V: TRBV3-1; D: .
DNA: TGTGCCAGCAGTTTAAGAGGGGACTGGCGCTCCTACAATGAGCAGTTCTTC; CDR3: CASSLRGDWRSYNEQFF; J: TRBJ2-1; size: few; V: TRBV12-3/TRBV12-4; D: .
DNA: TGTGCCAGCAGTTTCCGACAGGATGTTAACACCGGGGAGCTGTTTTTT; CDR3: CASSFRQDVNTGELFF; J: TRBJ2-2; size: .; V: TRBV7-9; D: .
DNA: TGCAGTGCTAGTCAACAGGGACTTGAAAAACTGTTTTTT; CDR3: CSASQQGLEKLFF; J: TRBJ1-4; size: .; V: TRBV20-1; D: .
DNA: TGTGCCAGCAGCCAGGGCTTCTACGAGCAGTACTTC; CDR3: CASSQGFYEQYF; J: TRBJ2-7; size: few; V: TRBV3-1; D: .
DNA: TGTGCCAGCAGTCAGAGGGGACTCACCTACGAGCAGTACTTC; CDR3: CASSQRGLTYEQYF; J: TRBJ2-7; size: few; V: TRBV12-3/TRBV12-4; D: .
DNA: TGTGCCAGCAGCCCTCCTAGCGGGGAGACCCAGTACTTC; CDR3: CASSPPSGETQYF; J: TRBJ2-5; size: .; V: TRBV12-3/TRBV12-4; D: TRBD2
DNA: TGCAGCGTTCAGGGTGGTCAAGAGACCCAGTACTTC; CDR3: CSVQGGQETQYF; J: TRBJ2-5; size: .; V: TRBV29-1; D: .
DNA: TGCGCCAGCAGCCGAGAGGGACAGACATATCAGCCCCAGCATTTT; CDR3: CASSREGQTYQPQHF; J: TRBJ1-5; size: .; V: TRBV4-1; D: TRBD1
DNA: TGTGCCAGCAGTTATCGACAGGGTAGCCAAGAGACCCAGTACTTC; CDR3: CASSYRQGSQETQYF; J: TRBJ2-5; size: .; V: TRBV6-6; D: TRBD1
DNA: TGTGCCAGCAGTGTGACTATGTCTAATGAAAAACTGTTTTTT; CDR3: CASSVTMSNEKLFF; J: TRBJ1-4; size: .; V: TRBV6-1; D: .
DNA: TGTGCCAGCAGCGTAGGACAGGGGAAGGCAGATACGCAGTATTTT; CDR3: CASSVGQGKADTQYF; J: TRBJ2-3; size: .; V: TRBV9; D: TRBD1
DNA: TGCGCCAGCAGCTTGGACTGGACAGATAGCAATCAGCCCCAGCATTTT; CDR3: CASSLDWTDSNQPQHF; J: TRBJ1-5; size: .; V: TRBV5-1; D: .
DNA: TGCAGTGCTAGGGGCACCCAGGGTAGAAACACCATATATTTT; CDR3: CSARGTQGRNTIYF; J: TRBJ1-3; size: .; V: TRBV20-1; D: .
DNA: TGCAGCGCCCGTGGAGGGGGCGATGAGCAGTACTTC; CDR3: CSARGGGDEQYF; J: TRBJ2-7; size: .; V: TRBV29-1; D: .
DNA: TGTGCCAGCAGCTTTCCGGGACTAGCGGGGGTACCAGATACGCAGTATTTT; CDR3: CASSFPGLAGVPDTQYF; J: TRBJ2-3; size: .; V: TRBV7-3; D: TRBD2
DNA: TGCAGTGCTAGAGGGGGGACGTTTGACTATGGCTACACCTTC; CDR3: CSARGGTFDYGYTF; J: TRBJ1-2; size: .; V: TRBV20-1; D: .
DNA: TGTGCCAGTAACCCCGGGACAGGCCTCTACGAGCAGTACTTC; CDR3: CASNPGTGLYEQYF; J: TRBJ2-7; size: few; V: TRBV19; D: TRBD1
DNA: TGTGCCAGCAGCCCAGGGACAGGGGCCCACAATGAGCAGTTCTTC; CDR3: CASSPGTGAHNEQFF; J: TRBJ2-1; size: few; V: TRBV11-2; D: TRBD1
DNA: TGTGCCAGCAGTGAGGGTCTAGCGGACTTCAACCAAGAGACCCAGTACTTC; CDR3: CASSEGLADFNQETQYF; J: TRBJ2-5; size: .; V: TRBV25-1; D: TRBD2
DNA: TGTGCCACCAGTGACCCAGGGGCGACAGCACACAATGAGCAGTTCTTC; CDR3: CATSDPGATAHNEQFF; J: TRBJ2-1; size: .; V: TRBV24-1; D: .
DNA: TGTGCCAGCAGCAAAGTCCCGCGGGGGACAACCTTCTACAATGAGCAGTACTTC; CDR3: CASSKVPRGTTFYNEQYF; J: TRBJ2-7; size: .; V: TRBV21-1; D: .
DNA: TGTGCCAGCAGTTACATGGGACAGGGGGCAGGCAATGAGCAGTTCTTC; CDR3: CASSYMGQGAGNEQFF; J: TRBJ2-1; size: .; V: TRBV6-2/TRBV6-3; D: TRBD1
DNA: TGTGCCAGCAGTAAGGGTCGACAAGAGACCCAGTACTTC; CDR3: CASSKGRQETQYF; J: TRBJ2-5; size: .; V: TRBV27; D: .
DNA: TGCGCCAGCAGCCAAGAGTGGGGAGACGGAGACAATGAGCAGTTCTTC; CDR3: CASSQEWGDGDNEQFF; J: TRBJ2-1; size: .; V: TRBV4-1; D: .